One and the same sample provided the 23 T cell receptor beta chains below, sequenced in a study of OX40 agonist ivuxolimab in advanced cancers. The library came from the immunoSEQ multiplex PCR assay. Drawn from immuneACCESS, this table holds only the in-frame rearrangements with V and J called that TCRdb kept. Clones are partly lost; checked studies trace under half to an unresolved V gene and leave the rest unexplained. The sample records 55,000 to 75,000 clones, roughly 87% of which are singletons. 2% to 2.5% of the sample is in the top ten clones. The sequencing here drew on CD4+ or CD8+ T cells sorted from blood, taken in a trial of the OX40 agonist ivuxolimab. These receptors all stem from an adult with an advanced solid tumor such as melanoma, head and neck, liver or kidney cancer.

DNA for the CDR3: TGTGCCAGCAGTGCAGGTACCTCCTACAATGAGCAGTTCTTC. Encoded protein: CASSAGTSYNEQFF. The chain uses TRBV2 and TRBJ2-1; D unclear. V shed 4 bases and J shed 0 bases, with 7 bases lying between them. The CDR3 is 14 amino acids. The germline V gene has CDR1 SNHLY and CDR2 FYNNEI.

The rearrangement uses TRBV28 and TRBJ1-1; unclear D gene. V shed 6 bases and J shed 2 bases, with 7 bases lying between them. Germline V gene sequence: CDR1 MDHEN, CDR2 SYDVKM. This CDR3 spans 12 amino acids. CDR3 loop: CASRASNTEAFF. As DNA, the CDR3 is TGTGCCAGCAGGGCCAGTAACACTGAAGCTTTCTTT. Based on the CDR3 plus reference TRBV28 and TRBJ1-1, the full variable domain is DVKVTQSSRYLVKRTGEKVFLECVQDMDHENMFWYRQDPGLGLRLIYFSYDVKMKEKGDIPEGYSVSREKKERFSLILESASTNQTSMYLCASRASNTEAFFGQGTRLTVV.

The chain's CDR3 is CASSTSLAAYNEQFF. CDR3 nucleotide sequence: TGTGCCAGTAGTACCTCCCTAGCGGCTTACAATGAGCAGTTCTTC. The chain carries TRBV19 and TRBJ2-1, with 7 bases fitting TRBD2. J was trimmed by 4 bases and V by 4 bases; bases with no gene match: 7. In germline, CDR1 is LNHDA, CDR2 SQIVND (reference sequence). CDR3 length: 15 residues.

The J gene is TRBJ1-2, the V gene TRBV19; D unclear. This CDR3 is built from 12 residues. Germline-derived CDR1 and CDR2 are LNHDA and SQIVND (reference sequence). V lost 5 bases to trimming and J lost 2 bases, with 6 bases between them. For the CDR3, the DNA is TGTGCCAGTAGTGGCCCCAACTATGGCTACACCTTC. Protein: CASSGPNYGYTF. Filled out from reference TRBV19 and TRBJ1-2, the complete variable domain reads DGGITQSPKYLFRKEGQNVTLSCEQNLNHDAMYWYRQDPGQGLRLIYYSQIVNDFQKGDIAEGYSVSREKKESFPLTVTSAQKNPTAFYLCASSGPNYGYTFGSGTRLTVV.

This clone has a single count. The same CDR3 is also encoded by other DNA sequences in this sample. In DNA form, the CDR3 reads TGTGCCAGCAGTTACGGCAGTAGCGGGGGGAGCTACGAGCAGTACTTC. As protein: CASSYGSSGGSYEQYF. V gene TRBV6-5 combines with J gene TRBJ2-7; TRBD2 matches at 10 bases. Germline V CDR1 and CDR2: MNHEY, SVGAGI. The CDR3 extends over 16 amino acids. The junction had 7 bases not matched to a gene; V was cut back by 2 bases and J by 3 bases.

Here the CDR3 reads CASSSPGAGNTIYF. In DNA form, the CDR3 reads TGTGCCAGCAGCTCCCCCGGGGCTGGAAACACCATATATTTT. V and J are TRBV11-2 and TRBJ1-3; D ambiguous. Germline CDR1 SGHAT, CDR2 FQNNGV. This CDR3 is 14 amino acids long. The V gene lost 4 bases and the J gene lost 2 bases, with 9 bases spanning the gap.

The CDR3 DNA is TGTGCCAGCAGTCCGCGTTTTGGAAACACCATATATTTT. This codes for CASSPRFGNTIYF. This chain connects TRBV27 to TRBJ1-3; D is uncertain. V lost 5 bases, J lost 3 bases, and 8 bases lay in between. The length of the CDR3 is 13 residues. CDR1 is MNHEY, CDR2 SMNVEV, per germline (reference sequence).

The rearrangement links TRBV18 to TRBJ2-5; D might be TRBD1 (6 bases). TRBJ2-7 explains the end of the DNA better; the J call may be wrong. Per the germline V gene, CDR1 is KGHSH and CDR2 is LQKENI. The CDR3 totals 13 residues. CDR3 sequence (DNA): TGTGCCAGCTCATTGGCCAGGGGCTACGAGCAGTACTTC. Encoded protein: CASSLARGYEQYF.

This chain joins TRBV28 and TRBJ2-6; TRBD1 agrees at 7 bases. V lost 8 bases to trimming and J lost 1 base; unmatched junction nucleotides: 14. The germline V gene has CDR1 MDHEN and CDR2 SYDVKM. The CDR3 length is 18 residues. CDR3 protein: CASRRPGGKKSGANVLTF. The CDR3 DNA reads TGTGCCAGCCGTCGGCCAGGGGGTAAAAAGTCTGGGGCCAACGTCCTGACTTTC.

The CDR3 region is CASNPGGTYEQYF. The CDR3, as DNA: TGTGCCAGTAACCCAGGGGGAACCTACGAGCAGTACTTC. The V call is TRBV19, the J call TRBJ2-7; TRBD1 matches 7 bases. CDR1 is LNHDA and CDR2 is SQIVND in the germline V gene (reference sequence). The CDR3 has 13 amino acids. The trim removed 7 bases at V and 2 bases at J, leaving 5 bases unmatched.

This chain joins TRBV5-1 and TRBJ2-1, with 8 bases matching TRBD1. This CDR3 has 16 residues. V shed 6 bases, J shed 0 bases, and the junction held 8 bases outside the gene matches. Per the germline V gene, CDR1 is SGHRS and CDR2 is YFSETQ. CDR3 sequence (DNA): TGCGCCAGCACCTATTCTACAGGGGGCTCCTACAATGAGCAGTTCTTC. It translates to CASTYSTGGSYNEQFF. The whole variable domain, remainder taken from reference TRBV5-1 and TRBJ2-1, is KAGVTQTPRYLIKTRGQQVTLSCSPISGHRSVSWYQQTPGQGLQFLFEYFSETQRNKGNFPGRFSGRQFSNSRSEMNVSTLELGDSALYLCASTYSTGGSYNEQFFGPGTRLTVL.

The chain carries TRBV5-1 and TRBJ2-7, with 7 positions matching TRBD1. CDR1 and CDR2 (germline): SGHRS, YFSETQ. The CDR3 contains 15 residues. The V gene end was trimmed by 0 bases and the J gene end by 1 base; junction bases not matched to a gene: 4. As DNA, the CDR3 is TGCGCCAGCAGCTTGGGACAGGGTAGTTCCTACGAGCAGTACTTC. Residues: CASSLGQGSSYEQYF.

The CDR3 nucleotides read TGCGCCAGCAGCCAAGCCCCGGGGCAGGGGGCGTTTGAGCAGTACTTC. It translates to CASSQAPGQGAFEQYF. This sequence joins TRBV4-3 and TRBJ2-7, with 8 bases matching TRBD1. The ends lost 1 base at V and 7 bases at J; junction bases unmatched: 12. The CDR3 is made up of 16 amino acids. Germline V gene lookup returns CDR1 LGHNA and CDR2 YSLEER.

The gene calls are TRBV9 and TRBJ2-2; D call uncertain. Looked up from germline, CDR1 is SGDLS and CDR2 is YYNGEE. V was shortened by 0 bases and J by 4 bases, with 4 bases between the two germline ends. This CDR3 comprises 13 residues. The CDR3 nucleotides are TGTGCCAGCAGCGTAGCCGGCACCGGGGAGCTGTTTTTT. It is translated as CASSVAGTGELFF.

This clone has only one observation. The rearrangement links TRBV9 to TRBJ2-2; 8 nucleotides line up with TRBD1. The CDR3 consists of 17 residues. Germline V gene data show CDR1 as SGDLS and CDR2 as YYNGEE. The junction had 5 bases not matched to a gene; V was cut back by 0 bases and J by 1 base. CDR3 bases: TGTGCCAGCAGCGTAGAGGCAGGGGGCCTGAACACCGGGGAGCTGTTTTTT. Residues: CASSVEAGGLNTGELFF.

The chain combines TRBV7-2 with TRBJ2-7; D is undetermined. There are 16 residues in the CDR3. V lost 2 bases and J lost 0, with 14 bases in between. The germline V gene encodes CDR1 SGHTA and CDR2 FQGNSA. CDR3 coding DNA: TGTGCCAGCAGCTTAAGTACTCCTCCTACCTCCTACGAGCAGTACTTC. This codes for CASSLSTPPTSYEQYF.

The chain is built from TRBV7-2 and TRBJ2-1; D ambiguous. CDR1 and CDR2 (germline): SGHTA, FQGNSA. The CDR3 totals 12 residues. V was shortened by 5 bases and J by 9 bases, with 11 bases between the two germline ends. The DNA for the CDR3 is TGTGCCAGCAGCCTCCCGCCCGGTGAGCAGTTCTTC. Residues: CASSLPPGEQFF. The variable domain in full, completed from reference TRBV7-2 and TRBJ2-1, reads GAGVSQSPSNKVTEKGKDVELRCDPISGHTALYWYRQSLGQGLEFLIYFQGNSAPDKSGLPSDRFSAERTGGSVSTLTIQRTQQEDSAVYLCASSLPPGEQFFGPGTRLTVL.

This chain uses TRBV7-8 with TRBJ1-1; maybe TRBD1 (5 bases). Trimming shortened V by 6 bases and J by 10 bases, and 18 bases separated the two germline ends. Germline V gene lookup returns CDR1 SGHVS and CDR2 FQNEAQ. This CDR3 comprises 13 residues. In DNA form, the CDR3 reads TGTGCCAGCAGTAATGCCGTGGGACCGAGAGCTTTCTTT. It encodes CASSNAVGPRAFF.

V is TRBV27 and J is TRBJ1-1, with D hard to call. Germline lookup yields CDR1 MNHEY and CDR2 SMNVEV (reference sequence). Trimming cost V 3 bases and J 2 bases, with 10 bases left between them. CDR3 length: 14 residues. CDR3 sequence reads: CASSLWSENTEAFF. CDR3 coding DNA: TGTGCCAGCAGTTTGTGGTCAGAAAACACTGAAGCTTTCTTT.

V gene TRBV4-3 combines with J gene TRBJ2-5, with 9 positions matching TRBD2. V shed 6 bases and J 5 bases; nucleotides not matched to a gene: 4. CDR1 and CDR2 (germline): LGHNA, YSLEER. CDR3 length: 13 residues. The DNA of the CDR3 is TGCGCCAGCAGTGCGGGGGGGCGCGAGACCCAGTACTTC. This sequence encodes CASSAGGRETQYF.

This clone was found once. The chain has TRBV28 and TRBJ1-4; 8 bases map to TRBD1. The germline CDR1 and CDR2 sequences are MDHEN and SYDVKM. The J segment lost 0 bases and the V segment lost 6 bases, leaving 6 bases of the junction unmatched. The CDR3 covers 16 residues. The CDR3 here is CASSPGQAATNEKLFF. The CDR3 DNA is TGTGCCAGCAGCCCGGGACAGGCCGCAACTAATGAAAAACTGTTTTTT. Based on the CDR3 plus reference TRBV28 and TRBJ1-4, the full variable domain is DVKVTQSSRYLVKRTGEKVFLECVQDMDHENMFWYRQDPGLGLRLIYFSYDVKMKEKGDIPEGYSVSREKKERFSLILESASTNQTSMYLCASSPGQAATNEKLFFGSGTQLSVL.

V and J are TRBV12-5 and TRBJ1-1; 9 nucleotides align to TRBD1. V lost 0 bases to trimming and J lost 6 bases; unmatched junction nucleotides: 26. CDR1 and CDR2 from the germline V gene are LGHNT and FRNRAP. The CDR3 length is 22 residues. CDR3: CASGLVGGQGSTWVQASPEAFF. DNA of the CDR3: TGTGCTAGTGGTTTGGTTGGGGGACAGGGTTCAACCTGGGTCCAGGCTAGCCCTGAAGCTTTCTTT.

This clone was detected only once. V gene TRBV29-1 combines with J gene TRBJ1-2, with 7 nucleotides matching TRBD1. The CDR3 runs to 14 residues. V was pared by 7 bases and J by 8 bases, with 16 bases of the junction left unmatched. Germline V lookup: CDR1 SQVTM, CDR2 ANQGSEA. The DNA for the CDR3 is TGCAGCGGGGCCGGGGCAGGGGGGTTATCAGGCTACACCTTC. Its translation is CSGAGAGGLSGYTF.